This TCR beta chain was identified in a study of T cells in Graves' hyperthyroidism and ophthalmopathy. The table lists this clonotype with a few counts. Amplification of TCR beta CDR3 regions used RNA as the template. TCR CDR3 regions were first amplified by RT-PCR with HTBI primers. TCRdb reprocessed the multiplex PCR reads with MiXCR, giving one entry per CDR3 protein. The sample contains around 200,000 distinct CDR3 sequences, 15% to 20% of which appear only once. The V gene's germline CDR1 is LGHNA and CDR2 YSLEER. The CDR3 runs 16 residues. Trimming pared 0 bases from V and 9 bases from J, leaving 17 bases between. A roughly 9.3 ml volume of fresh peripheral blood provided the PBMCs.

This sequence originates from a woman in her forties or fifties with Graves' hyperthyroidism. The source material was blood. The chain couples TRBV4-3 to TRBJ1-4, with D uncertain. The CDR3 sequence: CASSQDSTERNQKLFF. The CDR3 DNA reads as TGCGCCAGCAGCCAAGATTCCACGGAAAGAAATCAAAAACTGTTTTTT.